The T cell receptor (beta chain) described here comes from a study of neurological immune-mediated disorders. Overall study findings and caveats: HTLV-1-associated myelopathy had the most TCR clonal expansion, and multiple sclerosis had the least, less than healthy controls.

The unsorted libraries had their origin in 2 million PBMCs stored at -80 C. In its sample, this clonotype was seen many times. As yet, its antigen is unknown. V was pared by 0 bases and J by 6 bases, with 1 base of the junction left unmatched. CDR1 DFQATT and CDR2 SNEGSKA come from the germline V gene (reference sequence). The CDR3 has 13 amino acids. The team produced cDNA through 5'RACE using 10-nucleotide random UMIs. TCRdb reanalysed the 5' RACE reads using MiXCR and keeps one entry per CDR3 protein. Of some 50,000 distinct CDR3 sequences listed, 16% were seen once; the top ten hold 4% to 4.5%. The chain uses TRBV20-1 and TRBJ2-7, with 11 positions matching TRBD2. This receptor was identified in a man in his 60s in good health. Specimen: PBMCs. CDR3 protein: CSARDGLAGEQYF. The CDR3 bases are TGCAGTGCTAGAGATGGACTAGCGGGCGAGCAGTACTTC.